This TCR beta chain was profiled in a study of beta chain features in type 1 diabetes. Study details: In all, around 100 million sorted cells from all samples were analyzed.

Concerning this clone itself: As yet, its antigen is unknown.

The authors reverse transcribed all of the isolated RNA, so sequencing captured expressed TCRB transcripts. Method: immunoSEQ multiplex PCR; TCRdb's copy keeps in-frame clones and lacks some. Among about 150,000 clones listed, approximately 12% were seen once. Losses at the gene ends were 9 bases for V and 4 bases for J; bases not matched to a gene: 7. Per germline, CDR1 MDHEN and CDR2 SYDVKM. The CDR3 loop spans 13 amino acids. Regarding the study as a whole: A closer apparent resemblance between naive, central memory and Treg TCRB repertoires was seen in patients than in healthy donors. For Type 1 diabetes patients, all four CD4+ subsets carried TCRB CDR3s that were moderately but significantly shorter. Whatever favoring of shorter templates PCR might show would apply equally to patients and controls.

This chain uses TRBV28 with TRBJ2-7, with 9 nucleotides matching TRBD1. The receptor was isolated from a man aged 18 to 29 in good health. Sequencing was carried out using central memory CD4+ T cells from blood. CDR3 loop: CASGLDRGYEQYF. The CDR3, as DNA: TGTGCCAGTGGGCTGGACAGGGGTTACGAGCAGTACTTC.